Listed here are 12 T cell receptor beta chains from one sample, sequenced in a study of CD4 T cells in relation to SARS-CoV-2 and coronaviruses (dated by TCRdb to 2020 to 2023). Their recognized antigens are unknown. CD4+ T cells from unexposed donors were collected before the COVID-19 pandemic (2011-2018). Following 10 days of culture, the EasySep CD4+ T cell isolation kit was used to isolate CD4+ T cells. The library relied on the immunoSEQ multiplex PCR assay. As stored in TCRdb, this immuneACCESS dataset retains in-frame rearrangements with V and J assigned. A fraction of the clones does not appear; measured against another copy, unresolved V genes explain less than half of the discrepancy, and the remainder lacks a known reason. The sample table contains roughly 23,000 clones; only one count was recorded for 65% to 70% of them. The top ten clones comprise around 20% of the sample. Sequenced sample: CD4+ T cells from PBMCs, cultured in vitro. These receptors came from a human donor in good health.

The chain combines TRBV14 with TRBJ2-2; perhaps TRBD2 as D (5 bases). There are 17 residues in the CDR3. Trimming took 2 bases from V and 4 from J, leaving 17 bases between them. The V gene's germline CDR1 is SGHDN and CDR2 FVKESK. CDR3 DNA: TGTGCCAGCAGCCAACCGGGGAACAGTCTTCTCACCGGGGAGCTGTTTTTT. Amino acids: CASSQPGNSLLTGELFF. Combining the CDR3 with reference TRBV14 and TRBJ2-2 gives the whole variable domain EAGVTQFPSHSVIEKGQTVTLRCDPISGHDNLYWYRRVMGKEIKFLLHFVKESKQDESGMPNNRFLAERTGGTYSTLKVQPAELEDSGVYFCASSQPGNSLLTGELFFGEGSRLTVL.

This clone has only a few counts. The chain couples TRBV5-1 to TRBJ1-1; unclear D gene. CDR3 length equals 13 residues. V dropped 2 bases and J dropped 0 bases, with 5 bases sitting between them. The germline V gene encodes CDR1 SGHRS and CDR2 YFSETQ. CDR3 residues: CASSFLVNTEAFF. The CDR3, as DNA: TGCGCCAGCAGCTTTTTAGTGAACACTGAAGCTTTCTTT.

This chain uses TRBV5-4 with TRBJ1-1, with 7 bases identical to TRBD1. The germline gives CDR1 SGHNT, CDR2 YYREEE (reference sequence). V gave up 6 bases and J gave up 0 bases; unmatched junction bases: 14. The CDR3 contains 17 residues. The CDR3 nucleotides are TGTGCCAGCACCTTAACTACAGGGGTTTACATGAACACTGAAGCTTTCTTT. Its translation is CASTLTTGVYMNTEAFF.

This rearrangement joins TRBV18 to TRBJ1-2; D remains unclear. Germline V gives CDR1 KGHSH, CDR2 LQKENI. V was shortened by 4 bases and J by 2 bases, with 11 bases between the two germline ends. The CDR3 extends over 14 amino acids. Here the CDR3 reads CASSLPLENYGYTF. Here the CDR3 DNA reads TGTGCCAGCTCACTTCCCCTGGAAAACTATGGCTACACCTTC.

The chain links TRBV2 to TRBJ1-5; D possibly corresponds to TRBD1 (5 bases). Germline assignment: CDR1 SNHLY and CDR2 FYNNEI. This CDR3 region has 16 residues. V lost 3 bases to trimming and J lost 0 bases, with 12 bases between them. In DNA, the CDR3 is TGTGCCAGCAGTGAGCCCGGGACGGATAGCAATCAGCCCCAGCATTTT. This translates into CASSEPGTDSNQPQHF.

V and J are TRBV5-1 and TRBJ2-7; D is ambiguous. The CDR3 sequence is 15 residues long. Germline CDR1 SGHRS, CDR2 YFSETQ. The ends were cut back, 3 bases at V and 6 bases at J, with 19 bases in the middle. The CDR3 sequence: CASSSQVGRRGEQYF. In nucleotides, the CDR3 is TGCGCCAGCAGCTCTCAAGTGGGCAGGAGAGGCGAGCAGTACTTC. Full variable domain (remainder filled in from reference TRBV5-1 and TRBJ2-7): KAGVTQTPRYLIKTRGQQVTLSCSPISGHRSVSWYQQTPGQGLQFLFEYFSETQRNKGNFPGRFSGRQFSNSRSEMNVSTLELGDSALYLCASSSQVGRRGEQYFGPGTRLTVT.

This clone has just one count. The V call is TRBV6-2 or TRBV6-3, the J call TRBJ2-5; D is possibly TRBD1 (6 bases). V was shortened by 6 bases and J by 2 bases, with 16 bases between the two germline ends. The germline V gene encodes CDR1 MNHEY and CDR2 SVGEGT. The CDR3 is made up of 15 amino acids. The CDR3 loop reads CASSSATGPQETQYF. The CDR3 nucleotides read TGTGCCAGCAGCTCCGCCACAGGGCCACAAGAGACCCAGTACTTC.

This chain connects TRBV5-6 to TRBJ2-5; D may be TRBD2 (6 bases). V lost 3 bases and J lost 3, with 12 bases in between. CDR1 and CDR2 (germline): SGHDT, YYEEEE. This CDR3 is 14 amino acids long. Here the CDR3 reads CASSSFKREETQYF. DNA for the CDR3: TGTGCCAGCAGCTCTTTTAAGCGGGAAGAGACCCAGTACTTC. The whole variable domain, filled in from reference TRBV5-6 and TRBJ2-5, reads DAGVTQSPTHLIKTRGQQVTLRCSPKSGHDTVSWYQQALGQGPQFIFQYYEEEERQRGNFPDRFSGHQFPNYSSELNVNALLLGDSALYLCASSSFKREETQYFGPGTRLLVL.

This rearrangement joins TRBV7-2 to TRBJ2-2; D is unclear. CDR1 SGHTA and CDR2 FQGNSA come from the germline V gene. Trimming left V 5 bases short and J 0 bases short, with 13 bases between. This CDR3 has 16 residues. The CDR3 protein is CASSPLGQTNTGELFF. CDR3 sequence (DNA): TGTGCCAGCAGCCCCCTAGGGCAGACGAACACCGGGGAGCTGTTTTTT.

The V call is TRBV7-3, the J call TRBJ2-7, with D possibly matching TRBD2 (5 bases). The CDR3 is 15 amino acids. Trimming pared 5 bases from V and 2 bases from J, leaving 16 bases between. Per germline, CDR1 SGHTA and CDR2 FQGTGA. The CDR3, as DNA: TGTGCCAGCAGCCTAAAGCGGAGCGCAACCTACGAGCAGTACTTC. It encodes CASSLKRSATYEQYF.

The CDR3 loop is CSASPVRRRLNTEAFF. The CDR3 nucleotides are TGCAGTGCTAGTCCGGTTCGTCGCAGGCTGAACACTGAAGCTTTCTTT. The chain employs TRBV20-1 and TRBJ1-1, with D unresolved. The length of the CDR3 is 16 residues. Trimming took 3 bases from V and 0 from J, leaving 17 bases between them. CDR1 and CDR2 (germline): DFQATT, SNEGSKA (reference sequence).

The chain recombines TRBV19 with TRBJ2-3; no clear D. Germline lookup yields CDR1 LNHDA and CDR2 SQIVND (reference sequence). This CDR3 region has 16 residues. Trimming took 4 bases from V and 1 from J, leaving 15 bases between them. CDR3: CASSNPIRTGTDTQYF. CDR3 DNA sequence: TGTGCCAGTAGTAACCCCATTCGTACGGGCACAGATACGCAGTATTTT.